This T cell receptor beta chain comes out of a study of T cells in Graves' hyperthyroidism and ophthalmopathy. This clonotype was detected ten times or more. The antigen is not known. Study conclusions and caveats: Ophthalmopathy and stable hyperthyroidism were told apart by a 13 V-J model.

Amplification of TCR beta CDR3 regions used RNA as the template. During a first-round RT-PCR of the TCR CDR3, the HTBI primer set was used. TCRdb reprocessed the multiplex PCR reads with MiXCR, giving one entry per CDR3 protein. Here the sample spans about 320,000 distinct CDR3 sequences, 16% being singletons. This clonotype was obtained from a man aged 30 to 45 with Graves' hyperthyroidism. Source material: blood.

In DNA form, the CDR3 reads TGTGCCAGCAGCTACAACCCGGGGGGGACAGATACGCAGTATTTT. Its protein product is CASSYNPGGTDTQYF. This chain connects TRBV2 to TRBJ2-3; TRBD2 agrees at 8 bases. Trimming removed 6 bases from V and 3 bases from J; junction bases left unmatched: 8. Germline V gene sequence: CDR1 SNHLY, CDR2 FYNNEI. This CDR3 has 15 residues.